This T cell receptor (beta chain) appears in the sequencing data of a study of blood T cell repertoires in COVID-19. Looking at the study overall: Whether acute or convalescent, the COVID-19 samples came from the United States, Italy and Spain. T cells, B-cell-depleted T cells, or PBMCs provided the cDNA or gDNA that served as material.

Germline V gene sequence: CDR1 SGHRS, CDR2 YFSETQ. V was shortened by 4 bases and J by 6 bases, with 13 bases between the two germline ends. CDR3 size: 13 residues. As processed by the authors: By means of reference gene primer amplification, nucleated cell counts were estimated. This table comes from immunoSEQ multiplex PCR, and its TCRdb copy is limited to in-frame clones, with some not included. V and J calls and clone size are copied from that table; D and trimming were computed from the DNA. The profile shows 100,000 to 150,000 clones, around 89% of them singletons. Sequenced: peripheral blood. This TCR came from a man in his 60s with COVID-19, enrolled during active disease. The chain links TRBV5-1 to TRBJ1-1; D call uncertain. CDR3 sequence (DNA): TGCGCCAGCAGCAGGGAGCTAATTGCTGAAGCTTTCTTT. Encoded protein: CASSRELIAEAFF. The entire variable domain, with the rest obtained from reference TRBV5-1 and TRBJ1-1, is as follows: KAGVTQTPRYLIKTRGQQVTLSCSPISGHRSVSWYQQTPGQGLQFLFEYFSETQRNKGNFPGRFSGRQFSNSRSEMNVSTLELGDSALYLCASSRELIAEAFFGQGTRLTVV.